A single sample gave rise to the 16 T cell receptor beta chains below, sequenced in a study of radiation and T cells in renal cell carcinoma. Documented time point: blood 4 weeks post-SBRT, at nephrectomy. Treatment indicated: 15 Gy SBRT to primary tumor, nephrectomy 4 weeks later. Assay used: immunoSEQ multiplex PCR; TCRdb lists only in-frame clones, some missing. Among 150,000 or so clones listed, 88% were seen once. Sequencing used blood, obtained from a patient whose treatment included radiotherapy and nephrectomy. Every receptor here comes from a woman in her forties or fifties with renal cell carcinoma.

This chain uses TRBV6-5 with TRBJ1-2, with 7 bases matching TRBD1. V lost 10 bases to trimming and J lost 5 bases; unmatched junction nucleotides: 16. Per germline, CDR1 MNHEY and CDR2 SVGAGI. The CDR3 has 15 amino acids. For the CDR3, the DNA is TGTGCCACCATCAGGGATACTTCAGGGGGGTATGGCTACACCTTC. Translated: CATIRDTSGGYGYTF.

The gene calls are TRBV6-5 and TRBJ1-2, with 9 positions matching TRBD1. The junction had 11 bases not matched to a gene; V was cut back by 2 bases and J by 7 bases. The germline V gene encodes CDR1 MNHEY and CDR2 SVGAGI. This CDR3 comprises 16 residues. Here the CDR3 DNA reads TGTGCCAGCAGTTACACCCCGGGACAGGGATTTGGTGGCTACACCTTC. Its translation is CASSYTPGQGFGGYTF.

The V call is TRBV11-2, the J call TRBJ2-1; 8 bases agree with TRBD1. This CDR3 spans 13 amino acids. After removal of 5 bases from V and 8 bases from J, the junction contained 5 bases not matched to a gene. Germline V gene lookup returns CDR1 SGHAT and CDR2 FQNNGV. Written as DNA, the CDR3 is TGTGCCAGCAGCCCGGACAGGGACGATGAGCAGTTCTTC. Its translation: CASSPDRDDEQFF.

The chain joins TRBV29-1 to TRBJ2-1; D is unresolved. V dropped 2 bases and J dropped 7 bases, with 9 bases sitting between them. CDR1 is SQVTM and CDR2 is ANQGSEA in the germline V gene. The CDR3 sequence is 12 residues long. For the CDR3, the DNA is TGCAGCGTTGAAAACACACCAAATGAGCAGTTCTTC. Protein: CSVENTPNEQFF.

The CDR3 protein is CASSSPTGGIYEQYF. CDR3 in DNA: TGTGCCAGCAGTTCTCCGACAGGGGGAATCTACGAGCAGTACTTC. The chain employs TRBV6-5 and TRBJ2-7; TRBD1 matches 9 bases. The germline V gene encodes CDR1 MNHEY and CDR2 SVGAGI. The CDR3 contains 15 residues. The V and J ends lost 4 bases and 3 bases, in that order; junction bases with no gene match: 7.

This chain connects TRBV28 to TRBJ1-2; 7 bases align to TRBD1. Germline CDR1 is MDHEN and CDR2 is SYDVKM. Losses at the gene ends were 5 bases for V and 3 bases for J; bases not matched to a gene: 6. CDR3 length: 14 residues. CDR3 bases: TGTGCCAGCAGTCCCGGGGACAGAGACTATGGCTACACCTTC. Its protein is CASSPGDRDYGYTF.

The chain couples TRBV19 to TRBJ1-4; maybe TRBD1 (5 bases). Trimming cost V 8 bases and J 6 bases, with 22 bases left between them. CDR1 LNHDA and CDR2 SQIVND come from the germline V gene (reference sequence). This CDR3 has 16 residues. CDR3 DNA sequence: TGTGCCAGTCGATACGGGGGGGATAGGAAGGATGAAAAACTGTTTTTT. Protein sequence: CASRYGGDRKDEKLFF.

The count of this clone is one. The rearrangement uses TRBV10-1 and TRBJ2-3, with TRBD2 identical over 12 bases. Germline V gene lookup returns CDR1 WNHNN and CDR2 SYGVQD (reference sequence). The CDR3 runs 15 residues. With 4 bases clipped from V and 4 bases from J, the junction kept 3 bases outside the gene matches. The CDR3 DNA sequence: TGCGCCAGCAGTGGGGGACTAGCGGGCGCAGATACGCAGTATTTT. This encodes CASSGGLAGADTQYF.

V gene TRBV7-2 combines with J gene TRBJ1-1, with D unclear. V lost 7 bases and J 11 bases, leaving 11 bases between the germline ends. The CDR3 has 10 amino acids. The germline V gene encodes CDR1 SGHTA and CDR2 FQGNSA. The CDR3 loop is CASTFLGAFF. CDR3 nucleotides: TGTGCCAGCACTTTTCTGGGCGCTTTCTTT.

The chain joins TRBV11-2 to TRBJ2-2, with D possibly matching TRBD2 (5 bases). CDR1 and CDR2 (germline): SGHAT, FQNNGV. The V and J ends lost 1 base and 2 bases respectively, with 11 bases between them. The CDR3 runs to 16 residues. CDR3 protein: CASSLAEAANTGELFF. The CDR3 bases are TGTGCCAGCAGCTTAGCGGAGGCAGCTAACACCGGGGAGCTGTTTTTT.

The rearrangement joins TRBV6-5 to TRBJ1-2; 9 bases map to TRBD1. The J segment lost 2 bases and the V segment lost 4 bases, leaving 5 bases of the junction unmatched. The CDR3 is 15 amino acids. Germline V gene data show CDR1 as MNHEY and CDR2 as SVGAGI. The CDR3 bases are TGTGCCAGCAGTTCCAGGGACAGGGCAAACTATGGCTACACCTTC. It encodes CASSSRDRANYGYTF.

V usage is TRBV5-1 and J usage is TRBJ1-1, with 10 bases fitting TRBD1. CDR3 length: 16 residues. The V gene end was trimmed by 5 bases and the J gene end by 1 base; junction bases not matched to a gene: 8. Germline CDR1 is SGHRS and CDR2 is YFSETQ. DNA for the CDR3: TGCGCCAGCAGTCCCGGGACAGGGGTCTCGAACACTGAAGCTTTCTTT. Translation: CASSPGTGVSNTEAFF.

This rearrangement joins TRBV2 to TRBJ2-2; 10 nucleotides line up with TRBD1. The length of the CDR3 is 16 residues. CDR1 and CDR2 (germline): SNHLY, FYNNEI. Unmatched junction bases numbered 11, after V lost 5 bases and J lost 8 bases. In DNA, the CDR3 is TGTGCCAGCAGTAAACCCGGGACAGGGGATAGGGGGGAGCTGTTTTTT. This sequence encodes CASSKPGTGDRGELFF.

The chain recombines TRBV6-5 with TRBJ1-2; TRBD1 might be the D (5 bases). Germline assignment: CDR1 MNHEY and CDR2 SVGAGI. The CDR3 totals 14 residues. Trimming pared 5 bases from V and 8 bases from J, leaving 18 bases between. The CDR3 reads CASSITGQGYGYTF. The CDR3 DNA follows: TGTGCCAGCAGTATCACGGGGCAGGGTTACGGCTACACCTTC.

This clone occurred a few times. This chain uses TRBV19 with TRBJ1-6, with D perhaps TRBD1 (5 bases). This CDR3 region has 15 residues. Between the trimmed V and J ends, which lost 7 bases and 7 bases, there was a span of 17 bases. Per germline, CDR1 LNHDA and CDR2 SQIVND (reference sequence). CDR3 protein: CASTPRGSGNSPLHF. For the CDR3, the DNA is TGTGCCAGTACCCCCCGTGGGTCAGGGAATTCACCCCTCCACTTT. The variable domain in full, with the rest retrieved from reference TRBV19 and TRBJ1-6, is DGGITQSPKYLFRKEGQNVTLSCEQNLNHDAMYWYRQDPGQGLRLIYYSQIVNDFQKGDIAEGYSVSREKKESFPLTVTSAQKNPTAFYLCASTPRGSGNSPLHFGNGTRLTVT.

The rearrangement uses TRBV6-5 and TRBJ1-3; TRBD1 is a possible D gene (6 bases). The CDR3 is made up of 16 amino acids. V lost 0 bases, J lost 2 bases, and 11 bases lay in between. Germline CDR1 and CDR2: MNHEY and SVGAGI. The CDR3 spells CASSYSSRGTGNTIYF. CDR3 DNA: TGTGCCAGCAGTTACTCCTCCAGGGGAACTGGAAACACCATATATTTT.